This T cell receptor (beta chain) was obtained from a study of cytomegalovirus exposure and HLA in healthy donors. Background on the study: A later analysis reported the same platform for the roughly 110 validation repertoires and the roughly 700 first-cohort repertoires.

Notes on this clone: No antigen is known for it.

CDR1 is MRHNA, CDR2 SNTAGT, per germline. CDR3 length equals 15 residues. V was cut by 1 base and J by 2 bases, with 10 bases left in between. The study's findings and limits: Per published reports, the classifier diagnosed cytomegalovirus status with high specificity and sensitivity.

Among the roughly 110 subjects of the validation cohort, separate from the roughly 730-subject first cohort, were the donors. Data came from immunoSEQ multiplex PCR; TCRdb stores just in-frame clones and leaves some out. The sample carries about 66,000 clones, 90% to 97% recorded once. This chain links TRBV6-4 with TRBJ2-3, with D maybe TRBD2 (6 bases). This clonotype was sampled from a man in his late teens or twenties in good health and CMV-seronegative. The sequencing input was PBMCs. This chain's CDR3 is CASSDFGGTTDTQYF. The CDR3 DNA reads as TGTGCCAGCAGTGACTTTGGCGGGACCACAGATACGCAGTATTTT.